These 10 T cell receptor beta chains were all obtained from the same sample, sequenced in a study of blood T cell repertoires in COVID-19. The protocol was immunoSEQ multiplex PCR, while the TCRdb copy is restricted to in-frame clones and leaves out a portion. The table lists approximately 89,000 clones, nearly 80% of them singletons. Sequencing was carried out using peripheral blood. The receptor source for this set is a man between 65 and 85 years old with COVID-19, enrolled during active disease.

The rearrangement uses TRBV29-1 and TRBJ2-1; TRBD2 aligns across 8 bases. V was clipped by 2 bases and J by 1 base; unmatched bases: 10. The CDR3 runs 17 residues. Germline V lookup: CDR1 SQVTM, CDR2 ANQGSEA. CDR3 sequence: CSVEPGAGGRSYNEQFF. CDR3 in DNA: TGCAGCGTTGAACCGGGGGCGGGAGGTCGGTCCTACAATGAGCAGTTCTTC.

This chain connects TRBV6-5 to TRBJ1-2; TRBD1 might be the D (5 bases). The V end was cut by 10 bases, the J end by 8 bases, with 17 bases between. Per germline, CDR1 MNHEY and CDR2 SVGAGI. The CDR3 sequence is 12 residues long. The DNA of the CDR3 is TGTGCCACTACTAGGGGAGGCGGGGGCTACACCTTC. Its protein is CATTRGGGGYTF.

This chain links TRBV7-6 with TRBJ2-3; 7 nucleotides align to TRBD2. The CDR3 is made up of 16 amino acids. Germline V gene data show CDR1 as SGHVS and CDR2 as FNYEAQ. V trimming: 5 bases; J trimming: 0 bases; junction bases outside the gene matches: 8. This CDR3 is CASSPMGGTSTDTQYF. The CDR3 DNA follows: TGTGCCAGCAGCCCTATGGGGGGGACTAGCACAGATACGCAGTATTTT.

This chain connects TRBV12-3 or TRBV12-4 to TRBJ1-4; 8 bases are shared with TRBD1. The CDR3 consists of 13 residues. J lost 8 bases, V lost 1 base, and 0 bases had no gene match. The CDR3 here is CASSLGQGEKLFF. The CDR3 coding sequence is TGTGCCAGCAGTTTAGGACAGGGGGAAAAACTGTTTTTT.

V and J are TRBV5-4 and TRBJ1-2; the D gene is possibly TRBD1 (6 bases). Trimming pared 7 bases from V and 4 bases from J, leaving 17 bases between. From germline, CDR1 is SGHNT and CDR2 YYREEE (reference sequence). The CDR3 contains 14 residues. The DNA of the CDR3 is TGTGCCAGCCAAGCAACACAGGGACCCTATGGCTACACCTTC. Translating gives CASQATQGPYGYTF.

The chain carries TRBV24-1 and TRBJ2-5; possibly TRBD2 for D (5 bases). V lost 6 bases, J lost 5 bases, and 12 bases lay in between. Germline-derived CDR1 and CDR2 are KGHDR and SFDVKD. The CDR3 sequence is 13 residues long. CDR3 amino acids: CATSSAGRETQYF. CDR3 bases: TGTGCCACCAGTAGTGCGGGTCGGGAGACCCAGTACTTC.

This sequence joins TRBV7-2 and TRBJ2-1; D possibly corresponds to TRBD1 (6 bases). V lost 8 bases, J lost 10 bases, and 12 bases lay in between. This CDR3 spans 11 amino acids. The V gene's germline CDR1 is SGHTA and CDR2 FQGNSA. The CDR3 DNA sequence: TGTGCCAGCCGTGTCGGGACAGAGCAGTTCTTC. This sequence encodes CASRVGTEQFF.

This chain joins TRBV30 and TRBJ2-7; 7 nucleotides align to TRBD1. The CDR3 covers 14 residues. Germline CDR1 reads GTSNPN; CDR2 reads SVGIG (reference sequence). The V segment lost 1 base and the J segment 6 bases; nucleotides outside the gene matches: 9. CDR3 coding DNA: TGTGCCTGGAGTGCCGGGACAGCCGTTCCCGAGCAGTACTTC. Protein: CAWSAGTAVPEQYF.

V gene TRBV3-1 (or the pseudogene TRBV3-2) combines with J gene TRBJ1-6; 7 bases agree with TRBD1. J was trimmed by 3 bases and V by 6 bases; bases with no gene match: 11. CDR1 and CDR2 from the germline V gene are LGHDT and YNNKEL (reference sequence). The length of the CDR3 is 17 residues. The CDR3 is CASRNRQGALYNSPLHF. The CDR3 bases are TGTGCCAGCAGAAACAGACAGGGAGCCCTCTATAATTCACCCCTCCACTTT.

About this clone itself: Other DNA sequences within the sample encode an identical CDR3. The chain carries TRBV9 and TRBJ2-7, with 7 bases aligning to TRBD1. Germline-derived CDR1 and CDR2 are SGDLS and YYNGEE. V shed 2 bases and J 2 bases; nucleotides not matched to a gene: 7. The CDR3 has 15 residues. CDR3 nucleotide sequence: TGTGCCAGCAGCGTGGCCGGGACAGCGGCCTACGAGCAGTACTTC. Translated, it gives CASSVAGTAAYEQYF. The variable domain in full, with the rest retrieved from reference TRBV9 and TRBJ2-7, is DSGVTQTPKHLITATGQRVTLRCSPRSGDLSVYWYQQSLDQGLQFLIQYYNGEERAKGNILERFSAQQFPDLHSELNLSSLELGDSALYFCASSVAGTAAYEQYFGPGTRLTVT.